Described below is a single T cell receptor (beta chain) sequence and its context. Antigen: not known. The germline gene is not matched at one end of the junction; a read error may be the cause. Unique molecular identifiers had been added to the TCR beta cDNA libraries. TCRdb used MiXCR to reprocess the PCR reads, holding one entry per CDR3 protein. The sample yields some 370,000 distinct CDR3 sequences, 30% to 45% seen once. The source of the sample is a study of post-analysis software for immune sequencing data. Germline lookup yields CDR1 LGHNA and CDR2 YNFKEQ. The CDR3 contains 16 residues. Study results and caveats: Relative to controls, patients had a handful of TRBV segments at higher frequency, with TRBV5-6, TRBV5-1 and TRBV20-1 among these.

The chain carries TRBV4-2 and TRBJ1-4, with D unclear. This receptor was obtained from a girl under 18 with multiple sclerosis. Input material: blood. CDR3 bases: TGTACCAGCAGCCGGGCAGTAACCGCAACTAATGAAAAACTGTTTTTT. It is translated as CTSSRAVTATNEKLFF.